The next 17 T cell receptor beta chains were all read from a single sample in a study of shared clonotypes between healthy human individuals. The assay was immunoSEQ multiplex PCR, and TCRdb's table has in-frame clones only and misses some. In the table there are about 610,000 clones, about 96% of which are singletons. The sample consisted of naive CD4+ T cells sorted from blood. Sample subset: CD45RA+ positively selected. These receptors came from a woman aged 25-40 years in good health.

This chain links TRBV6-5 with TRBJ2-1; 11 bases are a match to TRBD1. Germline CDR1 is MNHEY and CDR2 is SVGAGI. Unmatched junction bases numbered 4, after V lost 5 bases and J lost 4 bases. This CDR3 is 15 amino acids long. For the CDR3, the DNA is TGTGCCAGCAGTACGGACAGGGGGCCTTACAATGAGCAGTTCTTC. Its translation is CASSTDRGPYNEQFF.

As DNA, the CDR3 is TGTGCCAGCAGTGAAAACAGGGTACAGCCCCAGCATTTT. Translating gives CASSENRVQPQHF. This chain connects TRBV6-1 to TRBJ1-5, with a tentative D call TRBD1 (6 bases). Trimming cost V 2 bases and J 7 bases, with 9 bases left between them. This CDR3 has 13 residues. Germline CDR1 MNHNS, CDR2 SASEGT.

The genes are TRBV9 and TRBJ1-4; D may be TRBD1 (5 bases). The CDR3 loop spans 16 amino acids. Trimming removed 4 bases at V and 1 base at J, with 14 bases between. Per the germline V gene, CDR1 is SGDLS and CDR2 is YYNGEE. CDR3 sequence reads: CASSRRVGGTNEKLFF. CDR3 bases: TGTGCCAGCAGCCGTAGGGTCGGGGGAACTAATGAAAAACTGTTTTTT.

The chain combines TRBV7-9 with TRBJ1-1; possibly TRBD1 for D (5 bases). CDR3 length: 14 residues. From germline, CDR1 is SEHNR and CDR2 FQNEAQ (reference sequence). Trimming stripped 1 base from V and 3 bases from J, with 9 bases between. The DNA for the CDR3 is TGTGCCAGCAGCTTAGGGGGCTGGGACACTGAAGCTTTCTTT. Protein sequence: CASSLGGWDTEAFF.

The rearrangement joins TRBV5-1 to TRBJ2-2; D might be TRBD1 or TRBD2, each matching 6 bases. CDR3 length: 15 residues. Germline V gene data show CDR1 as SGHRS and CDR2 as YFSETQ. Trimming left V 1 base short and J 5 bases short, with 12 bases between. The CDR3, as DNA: TGCGCCAGCAGCTTGTTCGGGGGCGGGACCGGGGAGCTGTTTTTT. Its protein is CASSLFGGGTGELFF.

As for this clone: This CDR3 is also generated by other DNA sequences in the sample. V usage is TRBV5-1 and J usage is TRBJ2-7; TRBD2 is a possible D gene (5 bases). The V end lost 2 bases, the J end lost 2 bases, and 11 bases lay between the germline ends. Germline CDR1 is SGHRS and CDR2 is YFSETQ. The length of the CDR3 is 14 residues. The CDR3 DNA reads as TGCGCCAGCAGCTTAGAGCGGATAACCTACGAGCAGTACTTC. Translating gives CASSLERITYEQYF.

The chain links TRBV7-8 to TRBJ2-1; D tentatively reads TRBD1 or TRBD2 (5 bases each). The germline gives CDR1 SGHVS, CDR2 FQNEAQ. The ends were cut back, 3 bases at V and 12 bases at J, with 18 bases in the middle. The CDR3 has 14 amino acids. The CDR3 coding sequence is TGTGCCAGCAGCTTCCGGGACGCCTCCGCAGGGCAGTTCTTC. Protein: CASSFRDASAGQFF.

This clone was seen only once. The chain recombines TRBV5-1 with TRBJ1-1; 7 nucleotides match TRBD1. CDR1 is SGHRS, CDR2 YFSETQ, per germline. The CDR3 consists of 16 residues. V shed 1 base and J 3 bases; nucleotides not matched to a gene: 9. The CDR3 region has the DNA TGCGCCAGCAGCTTGCATAGGGGGCTTCGGGACACTGAAGCTTTCTTT. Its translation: CASSLHRGLRDTEAFF.

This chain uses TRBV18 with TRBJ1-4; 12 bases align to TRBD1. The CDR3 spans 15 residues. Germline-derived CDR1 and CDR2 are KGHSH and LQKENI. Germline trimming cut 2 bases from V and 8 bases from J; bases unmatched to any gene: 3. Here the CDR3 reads CASSPVGTGGEKLFF. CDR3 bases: TGTGCCAGCTCACCAGTGGGGACAGGGGGCGAAAAACTGTTTTTT.

CDR3 amino acids: CASSLRAPKGAQYF. CDR3 DNA sequence: TGTGCCAGCAGCTTAAGGGCTCCTAAGGGGGCCCAGTACTTC. The chain uses TRBV5-6 and TRBJ2-5; perhaps TRBD1 as D (6 bases). V was clipped by 2 bases and J by 9 bases, with 17 bases between them. The germline CDR1 and CDR2 sequences are SGHDT and YYEEEE. The CDR3 contains 14 residues.

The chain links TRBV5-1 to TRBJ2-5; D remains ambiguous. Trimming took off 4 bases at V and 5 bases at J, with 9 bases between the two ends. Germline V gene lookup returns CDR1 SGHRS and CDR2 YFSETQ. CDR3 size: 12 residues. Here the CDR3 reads CASSSDRETQYF. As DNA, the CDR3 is TGCGCCAGCAGCAGTGACCGGGAGACCCAGTACTTC.

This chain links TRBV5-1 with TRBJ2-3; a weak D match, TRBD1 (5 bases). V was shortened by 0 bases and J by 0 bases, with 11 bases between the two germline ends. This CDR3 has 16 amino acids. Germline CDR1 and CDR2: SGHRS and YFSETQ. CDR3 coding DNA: TGCGCCAGCAGCTTGGGCGTAGGGGCTAGCACAGATACGCAGTATTTT. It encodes CASSLGVGASTDTQYF.

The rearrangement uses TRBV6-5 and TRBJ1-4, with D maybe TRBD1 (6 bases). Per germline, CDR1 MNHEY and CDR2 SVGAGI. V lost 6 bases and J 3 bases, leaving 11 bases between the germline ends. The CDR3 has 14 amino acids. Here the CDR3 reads CASRTGPSNEKLFF. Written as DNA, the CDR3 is TGTGCCAGCAGAACAGGGCCCTCTAATGAAAAACTGTTTTTT.

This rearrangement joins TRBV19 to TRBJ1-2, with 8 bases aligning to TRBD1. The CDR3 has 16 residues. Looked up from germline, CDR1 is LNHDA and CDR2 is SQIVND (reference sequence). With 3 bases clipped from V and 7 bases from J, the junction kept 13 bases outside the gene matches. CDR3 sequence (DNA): TGTGCCAGTAGTATCATCCCCGGGACAGGCATGAGTGGCTACACCTTC. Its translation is CASSIIPGTGMSGYTF.

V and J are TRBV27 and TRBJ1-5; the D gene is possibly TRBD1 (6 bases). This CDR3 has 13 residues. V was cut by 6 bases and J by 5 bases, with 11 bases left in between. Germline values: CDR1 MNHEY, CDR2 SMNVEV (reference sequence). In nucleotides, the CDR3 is TGTGCCAGCAGGGACAGACTCTATCAGCCCCAGCATTTT. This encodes CASRDRLYQPQHF.

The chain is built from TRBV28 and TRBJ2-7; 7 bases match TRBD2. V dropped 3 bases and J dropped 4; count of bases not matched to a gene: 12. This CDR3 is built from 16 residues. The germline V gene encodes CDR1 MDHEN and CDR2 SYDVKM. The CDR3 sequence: CASSFPLRTSAYEQYF. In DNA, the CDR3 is TGTGCCAGCAGTTTTCCCCTCCGCACTAGCGCGTACGAGCAGTACTTC.

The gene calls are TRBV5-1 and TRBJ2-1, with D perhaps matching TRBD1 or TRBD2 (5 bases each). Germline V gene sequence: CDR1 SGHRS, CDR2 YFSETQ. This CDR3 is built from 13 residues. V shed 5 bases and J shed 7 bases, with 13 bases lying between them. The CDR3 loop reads CASSTGTHNEQFF. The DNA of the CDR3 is TGCGCCAGCAGTACCGGGACCCATAATGAGCAGTTCTTC.